Listed here are 2 T cell receptor beta chains from one sample, sequenced in a study of OX40 agonist ivuxolimab in advanced cancers. The data were produced by immunoSEQ multiplex PCR, yet TCRdb's version contains in-frame clones alone and is incomplete. The repertoire holds about 51,000 clones, with around four fifths as singletons. The material was CD4+ or CD8+ T cells sorted from blood, obtained in a trial of the OX40 agonist ivuxolimab. These receptors originate from an adult with an advanced solid tumor such as melanoma, head and neck, liver or kidney cancer.

Details on this clone: The junction shows a germline mismatch at one end, possibly a read error. The CDR3 region is CASSNRDSNNEQFF. CDR3 nucleotide sequence: TGCGCCAGCAGCAACCGGGACTCCAACAATGAGCAGTTCTTC. The V gene is TRBV4-3, the J gene TRBJ2-1, with D perhaps matching TRBD2 (6 bases). Germline CDR1 is LGHNA and CDR2 is YSLEER. The CDR3 is made up of 14 amino acids.

This clone was recorded a few times. The chain employs TRBV5-4 and TRBJ2-7; 8 bases match TRBD1. Germline values: CDR1 SGHNT, CDR2 YYREEE (reference sequence). This CDR3 comprises 14 residues. J gave up 6 bases and V 3 bases, and 8 bases lay outside the gene matches. The DNA for the CDR3 is TGTGCCAGCAGCTCCGACGCAGGGGGCGGCGAGCAGTACTTC. Its protein product is CASSSDAGGGEQYF.